Shown below are 2 T cell receptor beta chains from a single sample sequenced in a study of blood T cell repertoires in COVID-19. Here immunoSEQ multiplex PCR was the method, and the copy in TCRdb shows in-frame clones only, minus some. The sample lists around 340,000 clones, over 70% occurring once. The material sequenced was peripheral blood. These receptors all come from a man aged 30 to 45 with active or convalescent COVID-19.

V is TRBV25-1 and J is TRBJ1-4; D possibly corresponds to TRBD1 (6 bases). Germline values: CDR1 MGHDK, CDR2 SYGVNS. The CDR3 sequence is 14 residues long. Deletions cut 5 bases from V and 8 bases from J, with 15 bases between. The CDR3 is CASSIQGNREKLFF. CDR3 bases: TGTGCCAGCAGTATTCAGGGGAATCGGGAAAAACTGTTTTTT.

The gene calls are TRBV4-3 and TRBJ2-7; tentative D call: TRBD2 (7 bases). Germline CDR1 LGHNA, CDR2 YSLEER. The length of the CDR3 is 16 residues. V was cut by 0 bases and J by 5 bases, with 17 bases left in between. The CDR3 DNA reads TGCGCCAGCAGCCAAGATACGGGGGGCAAGACGGACGAGCAGTACTTC. Protein sequence: CASSQDTGGKTDEQYF.